One sample yielded the 17 T cell receptor beta chains listed below, sequenced in a study of blood T cells in healthy people across ages. For the second PCR, which ran for about 6 to 11 cycles, a sample-barcoded 5' primer and a J-beta primer mix were used. TCRdb reprocessed the 5' RACE reads with MiXCR, giving one entry per CDR3 protein. Altogether around 800,000 distinct CDR3 sequences are present, about 55% being singletons, with the ten largest covering roughly 37%. Specimen: blood. All receptors derive from an elderly man in good health.

The chain links TRBV29-1 to TRBJ2-5, with TRBD1 matching over 10 bases. Germline V gene data show CDR1 as SQVTM and CDR2 as ANQGSEA. This CDR3 region has 16 residues. V gave up 0 bases and J gave up 5 bases; unmatched junction bases: 9. The CDR3 spells CSVEDRETGGRETQYF. DNA of the CDR3: TGCAGCGTTGAAGATCGCGAGACAGGGGGCCGGGAGACCCAGTACTTC. Complete variable domain (other parts from reference TRBV29-1 and TRBJ2-5): SAVISQKPSRDICQRGTSLTIQCQVDSQVTMMFWYRQQPGQSLTLIATANQGSEATYESGFVIDKFPISRPNLTFSTLTVSNMSPEDSSIYLCSVEDRETGGRETQYFGPGTRLLVL.

This clonotype was picked up a small number of times. The junction shows a germline mismatch at one end, possibly a read error. V gene TRBV2 combines with J gene TRBJ2-3; maybe TRBD1 (5 bases). The germline gives CDR1 SNHLY, CDR2 FYNNEI. The CDR3 runs to 15 residues. The CDR3 nucleotides read TGTGCCAGCAGCGAAGGAGACAGCCCCCCGAATACGCAGTATTTT. Translating gives CASSEGDSPPNTQYF.

The V gene is TRBV3-1, the J gene TRBJ1-2; 7 bases match TRBD1. This CDR3 has 14 amino acids. CDR1 is LGHDT, CDR2 YNNKEL, per germline (reference sequence). The ends lost 2 bases at V and 4 bases at J; junction bases unmatched: 4. The CDR3 nucleotides read TGTGCCAGCAGCCAACTACAGGGGTCCTATGGCTACACCTTC. As protein: CASSQLQGSYGYTF.

The chain couples TRBV7-6 to TRBJ2-7, with a tentative D call TRBD1 (6 bases). Germline V gene sequence: CDR1 SGHVS, CDR2 FNYEAQ. This CDR3 region has 18 residues. V lost 1 base and J 2 bases, leaving 21 bases between the germline ends. For the CDR3, the DNA is TGTGCCAGCAGCTTAGGCGTGGTATCGGGGACAAAGGCCTACGAGCAGTACTTC. Amino acid sequence: CASSLGVVSGTKAYEQYF. Using reference TRBV7-6 and TRBJ2-7 for the parts outside the CDR3, the full variable domain is GAGVSQSPRYKVTKRGQDVALRCDPISGHVSLYWYRQALGQGPEFLTYFNYEAQQDKSGLPNDRFSAERPEGSISTLTIQRTEQRDSAMYRCASSLGVVSGTKAYEQYFGPGTRLTVT.

This chain joins TRBV29-1 and TRBJ2-5; D is possibly TRBD1 (5 bases). The CDR3 length is 13 residues. Trimming took off 3 bases at V and 0 bases at J, with 8 bases between the two ends. Germline V lookup: CDR1 SQVTM, CDR2 ANQGSEA. The CDR3 here is CSVETDNQETQYF. The DNA of the CDR3 is TGCAGCGTTGAGACAGACAACCAAGAGACCCAGTACTTC.

The genes are TRBV14 and TRBJ1-2, with D possibly TRBD1 on 5 matching bases. The length of the CDR3 is 14 residues. Trimming left V 4 bases short and J 7 bases short, with 16 bases between. CDR1 is SGHDN, CDR2 FVKESK, per germline. The CDR3 loop is CASSRSGGITGYTF. The CDR3 nucleotides read TGTGCCAGCAGCCGAAGCGGGGGTATAACTGGCTACACCTTC.

This clonotype occurred a few times. The chain recombines TRBV7-2 with TRBJ2-3; D ambiguous. This CDR3 comprises 14 residues. From germline, CDR1 is SGHTA and CDR2 FQGNSA. V gave up 0 bases and J gave up 2 bases, with 6 bases separating them. CDR3 sequence: CASSLAVATDTQYF. The CDR3, as DNA: TGTGCCAGCAGCTTAGCGGTTGCCACAGATACGCAGTATTTT.

The table lists this clonotype with a count of one. This likely comes from a read error, as the CDR3 has no conserved phenylalanine or tryptophan at its end. The chain uses TRBV7-9 and TRBJ2-5; no clear D. CDR3 length equals 13 residues. Germline V gene lookup returns CDR1 SEHNR and CDR2 FQNEAQ (reference sequence). V was cut by 4 bases and J by 5 bases, with 11 bases left in between. CDR3 nucleotides: TGTGCCAGCAGCTGGCAGGTTGCGGAGACCCAGTACTTA. Its translation is CASSWQVAETQYL.

The J gene is TRBJ2-1, the V gene TRBV4-2; TRBD2 agrees at 11 bases. V shed 4 bases and J 1 base; nucleotides not matched to a gene: 6. Germline V gives CDR1 LGHNA, CDR2 YNFKEQ. This CDR3 is 17 amino acids long. CDR3 DNA: TGTGCCAGCAGCCCCCGGATAGCGGGAGGGTCCTACAATGAGCAGTTCTTC. Protein: CASSPRIAGGSYNEQFF.

This chain links TRBV20-1 with TRBJ2-7; 7 bases are a match to TRBD2. In germline, CDR1 is DFQATT, CDR2 SNEGSKA (reference sequence). There are 16 residues in the CDR3. The trim removed 3 bases at V and 4 bases at J, leaving 15 bases unmatched. CDR3 sequence (DNA): TGCAGTGCTAGCCCCTCACTAGGCGGGAGTTCGTACGAGCAGTACTTC. Amino acids: CSASPSLGGSSYEQYF.

The rearrangement uses TRBV28 and TRBJ2-7, with D maybe TRBD2 (6 bases). V lost 2 bases and J lost 3, with 14 bases in between. Germline V lookup: CDR1 MDHEN, CDR2 SYDVKM. The CDR3 runs 15 residues. CDR3 coding DNA: TGTGCCAGCAGTTTACCCGGGGACTCGAGCTACGAGCAGTACTTC. It encodes CASSLPGDSSYEQYF.

This clonotype was observed a few times. The V call is TRBV24-1, the J call TRBJ2-4; perhaps TRBD2 as D (7 bases). The J call may be mistaken, given a closer DNA end match to TRBJ2-7. CDR1 is KGHDR and CDR2 is SFDVKD in the germline V gene. The CDR3 is 15 residues long. CDR3 nucleotide sequence: TGTGCCACCAGTGATTTCAGGGGAGGGATCTACGAGCAGTACTTC. Translation: CATSDFRGGIYEQYF.

The gene calls are TRBV5-1 and TRBJ2-7; TRBD2 matches 9 bases. The CDR3 loop spans 16 amino acids. After removal of 4 bases from V and 7 bases from J, the junction contained 15 bases not matched to a gene. Germline CDR1 is SGHRS and CDR2 is YFSETQ. The CDR3 is CASSTGLAQSVDEQYF. The CDR3 nucleotides are TGCGCCAGCAGCACCGGACTAGCGCAATCGGTGGATGAGCAGTACTTC. Drawing the rest from reference TRBV5-1 and TRBJ2-7, the complete variable domain is KAGVTQTPRYLIKTRGQQVTLSCSPISGHRSVSWYQQTPGQGLQFLFEYFSETQRNKGNFPGRFSGRQFSNSRSEMNVSTLELGDSALYLCASSTGLAQSVDEQYFGPGTRLTVT.

This chain joins TRBV28 and TRBJ2-6; D gene ambiguous. Germline CDR1 MDHEN, CDR2 SYDVKM. The germline V and J ends were trimmed by 6 bases and 7 bases, with 16 bases remaining between them. The CDR3 spans 15 residues. CDR3 nucleotide sequence: TGTGCCAGCAGCCCCTCTGCTGGTCAAGCCAACGTCCTGACTTTC. Residues: CASSPSAGQANVLTF.

The chain joins TRBV6-5 to TRBJ2-7, with 7 bases identical to TRBD1. V was clipped by 2 bases and J by 4 bases; unmatched bases: 8. Germline assignment: CDR1 MNHEY and CDR2 SVGAGI. This CDR3 has 15 residues. CDR3 sequence: CASSYARDSYYEQYF. The DNA for the CDR3 is TGTGCCAGCAGTTACGCGAGGGACAGCTATTACGAGCAGTACTTC.

This sequence joins TRBV15 and TRBJ2-5, with 8 bases aligning to TRBD1. The CDR3 is 16 residues long. Trimming removed 1 base from V and 7 bases from J; junction bases left unmatched: 11. The germline gives CDR1 LNHNV, CDR2 YYDKDF (reference sequence). CDR3 in amino acids: CATSRVRTGPLGTQYF. The CDR3 bases are TGTGCCACCAGCAGAGTGAGGACAGGGCCTCTGGGGACCCAGTACTTC.

V gene TRBV29-1 combines with J gene TRBJ2-1, with TRBD1 matching over 7 bases. Germline V gene lookup returns CDR1 SQVTM and CDR2 ANQGSEA. The CDR3 runs to 14 residues. After removal of 3 bases from V and 8 bases from J, the junction contained 10 bases not matched to a gene. The CDR3 sequence: CSVDATGRGDEQFF. CDR3 DNA: TGCAGCGTTGATGCGACAGGGCGTGGGGATGAGCAGTTCTTC.